The clone carrying this T cell receptor beta chain turned up a few times. What it binds is unknown. TCRdb re-called the 5' RACE reads with MiXCR, one entry per CDR3 protein. The profile shows more than 600,000 distinct CDR3 sequences, under 20% of them singletons. The data stem from a study of CD8 T cells in ankylosing spondylitis. Germline assignment: CDR1 MNHEY and CDR2 SMNVEV (reference sequence). Trimming took 8 bases from V and 3 from J, leaving 14 bases between them. This CDR3 contains 14 residues. Study findings and constraints: Reportedly, disease-linked clones are significantly enriched in ankylosing spondylitis patients' matched synovial fluid. Made up of about eight highly homologous variants, a TCR beta motif appeared characteristic of ankylosing spondylitis blood. Clones linked to disease, bearing a CD8+ phenotype, were relatively rare in peripheral blood.

The genes are TRBV27 and TRBJ1-5; D is possibly TRBD1 (6 bases). The specimen sequenced was blood, either unsorted or a sorted T cell fraction (not recorded which). This TCR was sampled from a male donor with ankylosing spondylitis. CDR3 region: CASGDPGANQPQHF. Written as DNA, the CDR3 is TGTGCCAGCGGCGACCCGGGGGCCAATCAGCCCCAGCATTTT.